This is a list of T cell receptor beta chains from one sample in a study of CD8 T cells in ankylosing spondylitis. TCRdb itself ran the 5' RACE reads through MiXCR, one entry per CDR3 protein. The sample lists 150,000 to 200,000 distinct CDR3 sequences, around 13% occurring once. Sequences were obtained from blood, either unsorted or a sorted T cell fraction (not recorded which). The receptor set was obtained from a female donor with ankylosing spondylitis or in good health (not recorded which). CDR3s include the opening cysteine and the closing phenylalanine or tryptophan. Each record gives: clone size, D gene, CDR3 length, V gene, J gene, CDR3 DNA, CDR3 protein. A D gene is named only where the DNA matches it firmly. A row's size may be missing; if present it is once, few, many or a size class.

-	TRBD2	17	TRBV3-1	TRBJ2-4	TGTGCCAGCAGCGAAGGACTAGCGGGAGAGAGGGGAAACATTCAGTACTTC	CASSEGLAGERGNIQYF
many	-	15	TRBV7-9	TRBJ2-1	TGTGCCAGCAGCTCCGGGGCAGGGGTGAGGAATGAGCAGTTCTTC	CASSSGAGVRNEQFF
-	-	14	TRBV27	TRBJ2-7	TGTGCCAGCAGTTTCCAGACAGGTTTATCCGAGCAGTACTTC	CASSFQTGLSEQYF
few	-	13	TRBV5-6	TRBJ2-5	TGTGCCAGCAGCTTCCTACAACAAGAGACCCAGTACTTC	CASSFLQQETQYF
few	TRBD1	13	TRBV19	TRBJ1-1	TGTGCCAGCCGTGACAGGGGCAACGATGAAGCTTTCTTT	CASRDRGNDEAFF
many	-	11	TRBV7-2	TRBJ2-7	TGTGCCAGCAGCTCACAGTACGAGCAGTACTTC	CASSSQYEQYF
few	TRBD2	15	TRBV6-4	TRBJ2-1	TGTGCCAGCAGTGAGGGACTAGGTTCCTACAATGAGCAGTTCTTC	CASSEGLGSYNEQFF
few	-	13	TRBV11-3	TRBJ1-6	TGTGCCAGCAGCTCCGTAGGGAATTCACCCCTCCACTTT	CASSSVGNSPLHF
-	TRBD2	15	TRBV6-1	TRBJ2-7	TGTGCCAGCAGCGCCCGGACTAGCGGGACCTACGAGCAGTACTTC	CASSARTSGTYEQYF
many	-	13	TRBV10-3	TRBJ2-1	TGTGCCATCAACCCCCAGGAGGGAGATGAGCAGTTCTTC	CAINPQEGDEQFF
many	TRBD1	16	TRBV5-1	TRBJ1-1	TGCGCCAGCAGCTTGCAGACAGGGGGCAGGGATGGTGAAGCTTTCTTT	CASSLQTGGRDGEAFF
many	-	16	TRBV29-1	TRBJ2-2	TGCAGCGCACCCTTCCCCTCGCGCGATTCGACCGGGGAGCTGTTTTTT	CSAPFPSRDSTGELFF
-	TRBD2	13	TRBV6-6	TRBJ2-7	TGTGCCAGTATTAGCGGGAGCGGCTACGAGCAGTACTTC	CASISGSGYEQYF
many	-	15	TRBV5-1	TRBJ1-1	TGCGCCAGCAGCTTGACCCCACAGGACAACACTGAAGCTTTCTTT	CASSLTPQDNTEAFF
many	-	13	TRBV28	TRBJ2-7	TGTGCCAGCAGTTTACTGGGAACCTACGAGCAGTACTTC	CASSLLGTYEQYF
many	-	15	TRBV5-1	TRBJ2-2	TGCGCCAGCAGCTTGGAGCCAGGGAACACCGGGGAGCTGTTTTTT	CASSLEPGNTGELFF
many	-	14	TRBV2	TRBJ1-1	TGTGCCAGCAGTGTTAAGGAGGGAAACACTGAAGCTTTCTTT	CASSVKEGNTEAFF
-	-	14	TRBV30	TRBJ2-5	TGTGCCTGGAGTGTAGTGCCGGCTTTAGAGACCCAGTACTTC	CAWSVVPALETQYF
many	-	12	TRBV7-7	TRBJ1-1	TGTGCTAGCAGCTTTCGGATTTTAGAAGCTTTCTTT	CASSFRILEAFF
many	-	13	TRBV5-1	TRBJ1-2	TGCGCCAGCAGCTTTCAGGGGAGCTCTAGCTACACCTTC	CASSFQGSSSYTF
few	-	14	TRBV11-2	TRBJ2-7	TGTGCCAGCAGCCCCGCGGCAGGGCCCTACGAGCAGTACTTC	CASSPAAGPYEQYF
-	TRBD2	15	TRBV29-1	TRBJ2-2	TGCAGCGTAACTAGCGGCCCACCTACGACCGGGGAGCTGTTTTTT	CSVTSGPPTTGELFF
-	TRBD1	14	TRBV7-2	TRBJ2-7	TGTGCCAGCAGCTTTGACGACAGGGACTACGAGCAGTACTTC	CASSFDDRDYEQYF
many	TRBD1	13	TRBV7-2	TRBJ1-1	TGTGCCAGCGGACAGGGGGCTTACACTGAAGCTTTCTTT	CASGQGAYTEAFF
few	-	13	TRBV6-2/TRBV6-3	TRBJ2-2	TGTGCCAGCAGTTACATCGCACTCGGGGAGCTGTTTTTT	CASSYIALGELFF
few	-	15	TRBV20-1	TRBJ2-3	TGCAGTGGAAAACACCCGGGACGCCCCCAGAGGGAGCAGTATTTT	CSGKHPGRPQREQYF
many	TRBD2	14	TRBV20-1	TRBJ2-1	TGCAGTGCTAGCCCGGGACTAGGCGTCAATGAGCAGTTCTTC	CSASPGLGVNEQFF
many	-	15	TRBV5-5	TRBJ1-5	TGTGCCAGCAGCCCCTTGCGAGGGGACAATCAGCCCCAGCATTTT	CASSPLRGDNQPQHF
many	-	13	TRBV24-1	TRBJ2-2	TGTGCCACCAGTGATTTGAGTGCCGGGGAGCTGTTTTTT	CATSDLSAGELFF
many	TRBD2	16	TRBV7-2	TRBJ2-3	TGTGCCAGCAGCCCACTGGGCGGACTAGCGCCAGATACGCAGTATTTT	CASSPLGGLAPDTQYF
-	-	11	TRBV12-3/TRBV12-4	TRBJ2-3	TGTGCCAGCAGAAGAGTCGATACGCAGTATTTT	CASRRVDTQYF
many	TRBD1	15	TRBV5-1	TRBJ1-1	TGCGCCAGCAGCCCCGGGGACAGGAGGAACACTGAAGCTTTCTTT	CASSPGDRRNTEAFF
many	-	13	TRBV12-3/TRBV12-4	TRBJ1-1	TGTGCCAGCAGTAGGGAACGGGGCACTGAAGCTTTCTTT	CASSRERGTEAFF
many	-	14	TRBV20-1	TRBJ2-5	TGCAGTGCGGATCTGGGCGGGTTCCAAGAGACCCAGTACTTC	CSADLGGFQETQYF
many	-	16	TRBV4-2	TRBJ2-7	TGTGCCAGCAGCCAACACTTGGCTAGCGATTCCTACGAGCAGTACTTC	CASSQHLASDSYEQYF
many	-	14	TRBV29-1	TRBJ2-3	TGCAGCGTACTGGTCGGCTTGGGCACAGATACGCAGTATTTT	CSVLVGLGTDTQYF
many	TRBD2	15	TRBV5-1	TRBJ2-1	TGCGCCAGCAGCTTGGGCGGGACTACTGGTAATGAGCAGTTCTTC	CASSLGGTTGNEQFF
few	TRBD2	14	TRBV9	TRBJ2-1	TGTGCCAGCAGCGCGGGGGAGGGCTACAATGAGCAGTTCTTC	CASSAGEGYNEQFF
many	-	14	TRBV5-1	TRBJ1-1	TGCGCCAGCAGCCATGGGGCGGGGAATGGTGAAGCTTTCTTT	CASSHGAGNGEAFF
many	-	13	TRBV7-9	TRBJ2-1	TGTGCCAGCAGCTCCGGCGGGGGCGATGAGCAGTTCTTC	CASSSGGGDEQFF
many	-	13	TRBV20-1	TRBJ1-4	TGCAGTGCGCCGGTGGGGGGGCATGAAAAACTGTTTTTT	CSAPVGGHEKLFF
-	-	16	TRBV15	TRBJ1-6	TGTGCCACCAGCAGAGGAAACAGGGCAGGGAATTCACCCCTCCACTTT	CATSRGNRAGNSPLHF
many	TRBD1	15	TRBV7-2	TRBJ1-5	TGTGCCAGCAGCTTAAGGACAGGGTTCAATCAGCCCCAGCATTTT	CASSLRTGFNQPQHF
many	TRBD2	15	TRBV12-3/TRBV12-4	TRBJ2-3	TGTGCCAGCAGTAGAGCGGGAGGATACACAGATACGCAGTATTTT	CASSRAGGYTDTQYF
many	TRBD2	18	TRBV15	TRBJ2-1	TGTGCCACCAGCAAGATGACTAGCGGGAGCCTTATTGACAATGAGCAGTTCTTC	CATSKMTSGSLIDNEQFF
many	-	15	TRBV15	TRBJ2-5	TGTGCCACCAGCAGAGATTTTGTTGTTCAAGAGACCCAGTACTTC	CATSRDFVVQETQYF
many	-	12	TRBV9	TRBJ2-5	TGTGCCAGCAGCGTAGATCTCCGGACCCAGTACTTC	CASSVDLRTQYF
few	-	14	TRBV7-2	TRBJ1-2	TGTGCCAGCAGCTTAGCGTGGCCCGGGGATGGCTACACCTTC	CASSLAWPGDGYTF
many	-	14	TRBV4-2	TRBJ2-3	TGTGCCAGCAGCCAAAACGGTCGGACAGATACGCAGTATTTT	CASSQNGRTDTQYF
many	TRBD2	14	TRBV6-2/TRBV6-3	TRBJ2-7	TGTGCCAGCAGTAACTACGGGACTACTTACGAGCAGTACTTC	CASSNYGTTYEQYF
many	-	13	TRBV9	TRBJ1-1	TGTGCCAGCAGCGGGGGGGTTGGCACTGAAGCTTTCTTT	CASSGGVGTEAFF
few	-	15	TRBV7-9	TRBJ1-1	TGTGCCAGCAGCTTAAGCGGAGGGGTTGGCACTGAAGCTTTCTTT	CASSLSGGVGTEAFF
many	TRBD1	15	TRBV5-1	TRBJ1-1	TGCGCCAGCAGCCCCTCCCAGGGGGGGGACACTGAAGCTTTCTTT	CASSPSQGGDTEAFF
many	-	17	TRBV10-3	TRBJ2-2	TGTGCCATCGGGGGGTCGAGCGGGCCCCGGAACACCGGGGAGCTGTTTTTT	CAIGGSSGPRNTGELFF
many	-	12	TRBV12-3/TRBV12-4	TRBJ2-1	TGTGCCAGCAGTTTTTTTCGGAATGAGCAGTTCTTC	CASSFFRNEQFF
many	-	15	TRBV29-1	TRBJ1-1	TGCAGCGTTGAACTAGCAGGTGGAGGGAACACTGAAGCTTTCTTT	CSVELAGGGNTEAFF
many	-	13	TRBV12-3/TRBV12-4	TRBJ2-4	TGTGCCAGCAGTTTGGGTCCAGGAAACATTCAGTACTTC	CASSLGPGNIQYF
many	-	17	TRBV9	TRBJ2-2	TGTGCCAGCAGCGTATACGGGGACTTAGTTAACACCGGGGAGCTGTTTTTT	CASSVYGDLVNTGELFF
few	TRBD2	16	TRBV7-9	TRBJ2-7	TGTGCCAGCAGCTTAGGAATTGGGACTAGTCTCAACGAGCAGTACTTC	CASSLGIGTSLNEQYF